This TCR beta chain came from a study of cytomegalovirus exposure and HLA in healthy donors. Regarding the study as a whole: TCR sequences were mostly rare, though some public TCRs occurred in many donors. Reports described diagnosis of cytomegalovirus status by the classifier as highly specific and sensitive. Cytomegalovirus-associated status was assigned to fewer than 200 TCR beta chains. The tendency of first-cohort TCR clusters to co-occur in the roughly 130 validation repertoires was the finding of a later analysis.

On this clone itself: What it binds is not known.

The CDR3 has 17 residues. Looked up from germline, CDR1 is MGHRA and CDR2 is YSYEKL. With 3 bases removed from V and 5 bases from J, the gap between germline ends came to 19 bases. Assay: immunoSEQ multiplex PCR; the TCRdb copy retains only in-frame clones and omits some. The repertoire has 150,000 to 200,000 clones, 96% of them found once; the top ten carry under 0.9%. Sequenced input: PBMCs. V and J are TRBV4-1 and TRBJ1-4; D may be TRBD1 (6 bases). The sequence was obtained from a woman aged 18-29 years in good health and CMV-seronegative. As DNA, the CDR3 is TGCGCCAGCAGCCAGAGGGCTTCACAGGGAAGGAATGAAAAACTGTTTTTT. It translates to CASSQRASQGRNEKLFF.